Reported below is one TCR beta chain. This clonotype was counted a few times. Its antigen is not yet known. Per-base quality was not reported, and no clone a single base away is much larger than it. The library was obtained by multiplex PCR. Instrument on record: Illumina HiSeq 4000. TCR beta libraries were built with iRepertoire HTBI primers and Arm-PCR amplification of CDR3 regions. Before sequencing, the PCR products went through gel purification. Per the original workflow: Gene usage analysis of CDR3 amino acid clonotypes relied on the roughly 60 TRBV and 15 or so TRBJ segments identified across samples. COPE and FqMerger were used to merge filtered high-quality paired reads into contigs. BLAST was used to align contigs to the IMGT TRBV, TRBD and TRBJ reference genes, and CDR3 was defined following IMGT. Highly expanded clones were defined as clonotypes with a frequency above 0.1%. Shannon entropy was used to measure repertoire diversity, and the Gini coefficient was used to measure V-J evenness. Clonotypes shared by more than one individual were considered public. The raw public reads went through TCRdb reprocessing: fastp at Q25, MiXCR clone calling, in-frame beta chains kept. Merged by CDR3 protein, the rows form single entries marked with the most common genes and DNA. TCRdb's processing, not the study's, gives the V and J calls here. Across this sample there are over 500,000 distinct CDR3 sequences, with 15% to 20% seen only once. Around 12% of the sample lies in the top ten.

These data are taken from a study of regulatory T cells in long-lasting Graves disease (dated by TCRdb to the early 2020s). Describing the broader study: Antithyroid drugs had been taken for less than 3 months by newly diagnosed Graves' disease patients. Patients with persistent Graves' disease were compared with patients with newly diagnosed Graves' disease using TCR sequencing and RNA sequencing of peripheral blood. The study was registered as a clinical trial and conducted in China. A total of around 35 samples underwent TCR sequencing: about 13 from persistent and roughly 20 from newly diagnosed Graves' disease patients.

Points the paper makes about the study in general: Compared with newly diagnosed patients, patients with persistent Graves' disease had lower TCR Shannon entropy and fewer highly expanded clones, which suggests clonal expansion. Persistent disease showed preferential use of TRBV28, TRBJ1-2 and TRBJ2-5, whereas newly diagnosed disease favored TRBV20-1 and TRBJ2-1. The study examined only peripheral blood because the primary lesion, thyroid tissue, could not be accessed. As a limitation, the authors acknowledged that the small sample size may reduce accuracy. Sequencing and analysis were restricted to the TCR beta chain. More public clonotypes were shared among persistent patients (roughly 2,700) than among newly diagnosed patients (just under 1,000).

Interpreted using the paper, the time point label stands for: newly diagnosed GD, antithyroid drugs for less than 3 months. For both TCR sequencing and RNA sequencing, RNA was extracted from PBMCs using TRIzol. Graves' disease was diagnosed according to American Thyroid Association guidelines. Patients were recruited from an endocrinology department in Xi'an, China. Each patient gave around 9.2 milliliters of peripheral blood, collected in an EDTA anticoagulant tube. Ficoll Paque Plus density gradient separation was used to isolate PBMCs, and no further T cell sorting was performed. An Agilent 2100 Bioanalyzer and agarose gel were used to assess RNA quality, and a NanoDrop 2000 was used to measure RNA concentration. The germline V gene yields MNHEY for CDR1 and SVGEGT for CDR2. The CDR3 covers 14 residues, taking in both the cysteine and the phenylalanine. Of all the DNA, just the CDR3 is kept, 42 bases in frame from base 1. Trimming leaves V shorter by 6 bases and J shorter by 5 bases, with the junction holding 6 bases beyond the gene matches.

In addition, the sample was reused for a study of T cells in Graves' hyperthyroidism and ophthalmopathy. As described in the second report: Graves' hyperthyroidism was defined as stable when no progression to ophthalmopathy occurred over 18 months of follow-up. Hyperthyroidism patients were newly diagnosed, with disease duration under 2 months, and aged 18 to 65 years. Any patient with an uncontrolled infection, another autoimmune disease, pregnancy or lactation was excluded. Clinical symptoms, serum thyroxine and TRAb, thyroid ultrasound, and orbital computed tomography formed the basis for the diagnoses. The first round of RT-PCR for the TCR CDR3 was performed with the HTBI primer set and the Qiagen OneStep RT-PCR kit. Most expanded thyroid clonotypes (frequency above 0.001) were also found in blood, which suggests that blood repertoires may mirror thyroid immune responses. In cross-validation, a model built on a 13 V-J signature told ophthalmopathy apart from stable hyperthyroidism with 85% to 90% sensitivity and roughly 82% specificity, and in testing the same model reached 80%/75%. In validation, the model predicted progression to ophthalmopathy with 60% to 71% sensitivity and 72% to 75% specificity, a median of around six months before onset. TCR V-J signatures able to tell the groups apart were searched for in a discovery cohort of 90 to 100 patients, of whom around 43 had Graves' ophthalmopathy and more than 55 had stable Graves' hyperthyroidism. An independent validation cohort of under 20 hyperthyroidism patients and over 15 patients who later progressed to ophthalmopathy tested prospective prediction of ophthalmopathy. The 100 discovery patients were randomly split 7:3 into training and test sets. Thyroid tissue and blood T-cell repertoires from several Graves' hyperthyroidism patients were also compared in the study. Once sampling was done, hyperthyroidism patients were given methimazole at a starting dose of 30 mg daily, whereas ophthalmopathy patients were given high-dose intravenous methylprednisolone. A second multiplex PCR round built the libraries, followed by size selection and purification. Paired-end sequencing of the libraries was performed with 100 bp reads on an Illumina HiSeq2000. SOAPnuke was used to process the raw data, throwing out any read that contained adapters or uncalled bases, had a mean Phred below 15, or lacked an exact constant-primer or identifier match. COPE v1.2.5 was used to merge the high-quality paired reads, and each unique nucleotide sequence was defined as a clonotype. MiTCR v1.1 was used to align clonotypes to the IMGT TRBV, TRBD and TRBJ reference segments. Analysis was restricted to V-J combinations with a frequency above 0.0001, which covered roughly 99% of repertoires. A TCS score was defined as the ratio of F50 (clonal expansion) to E x V (chaos), with BLOSUM62-based TCRdist applied between CDR3 peptides within each V-J. Welch's t-statistics and random forest reduced roughly 500 V-J features to 13, which were used in a naive Bayes classifier (R e1071). No statistical method was used to fix the sample size in advance, and group allocation was not hidden from the investigators. TCR Vbeta CDR3 sequencing of 140 or so peripheral blood samples (43 ophthalmopathy, around 80 hyperthyroidism and some 17 progressor patients) is reported in the paper.

The TCR sequence derives from a man younger than 35 with Graves disease. Donor details come from another sample of the same person, matched by shared clones. Source: peripheral blood mononuclear cells (PBMCs), taken at new diagnosis, from a patient treated with antithyroid drugs. The rearrangement combines TRBV6-2 or TRBV6-3 with TRBJ1-4; TRBD1 aligns with 7 central bases. Read as DNA, the sequence is TGTGCCAGCAGGGGGGGGGACAGAAATGAAAAACTGTTTTTT. It encodes CASRGGDRNEKLFF.